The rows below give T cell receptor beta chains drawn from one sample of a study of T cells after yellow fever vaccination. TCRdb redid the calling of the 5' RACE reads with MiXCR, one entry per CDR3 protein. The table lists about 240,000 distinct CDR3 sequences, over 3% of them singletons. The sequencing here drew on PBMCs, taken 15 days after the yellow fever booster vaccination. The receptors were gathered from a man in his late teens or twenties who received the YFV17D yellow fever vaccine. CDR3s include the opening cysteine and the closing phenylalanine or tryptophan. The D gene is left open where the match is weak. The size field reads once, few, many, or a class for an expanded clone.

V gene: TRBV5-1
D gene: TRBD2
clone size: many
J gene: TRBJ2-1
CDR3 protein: CASSLSRSGGDEQFF
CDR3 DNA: TGCGCCAGCAGCTTGAGTCGCAGCGGGGGAGATGAGCAGTTCTTC

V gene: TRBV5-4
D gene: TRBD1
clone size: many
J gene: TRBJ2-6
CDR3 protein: CASSLGTGGFSGANVLTF
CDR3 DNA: TGTGCCAGCAGCTTGGGGACAGGGGGCTTCTCTGGGGCCAACGTCCTGACTTTC

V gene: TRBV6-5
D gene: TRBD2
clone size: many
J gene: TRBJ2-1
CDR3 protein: CASRERASGYEGEQFF
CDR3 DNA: TGTGCCAGCAGAGAACGGGCTAGCGGTTACGAGGGTGAGCAGTTCTTC

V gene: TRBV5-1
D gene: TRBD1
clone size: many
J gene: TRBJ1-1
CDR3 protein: CASSPGQGSRAFF
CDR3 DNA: TGCGCCAGCAGCCCAGGACAGGGAAGTCGAGCTTTCTTT

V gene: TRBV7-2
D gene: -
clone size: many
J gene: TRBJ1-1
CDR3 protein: CASSSGFMYTEAFF
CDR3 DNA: TGTGCCAGCAGCTCAGGTTTCATGTACACTGAAGCTTTCTTT

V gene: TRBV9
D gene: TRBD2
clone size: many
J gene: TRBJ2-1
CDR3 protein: CASSDLAGGSHEQFF
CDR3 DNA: TGTGCCAGCAGCGACCTAGCGGGGGGTAGTCACGAGCAGTTCTTC

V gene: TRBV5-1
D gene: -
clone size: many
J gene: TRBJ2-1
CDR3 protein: CASSLVPGAYNEQFF
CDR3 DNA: TGCGCCAGCAGCTTGGTACCAGGCGCCTACAATGAGCAGTTCTTC

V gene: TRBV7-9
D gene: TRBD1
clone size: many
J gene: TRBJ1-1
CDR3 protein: CASSFGTGFLDTEAFF
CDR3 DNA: TGTGCCAGCAGCTTCGGGACAGGTTTCTTGGACACTGAAGCTTTCTTT

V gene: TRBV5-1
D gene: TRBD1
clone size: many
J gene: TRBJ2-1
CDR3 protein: CASRQGTAVYYEQFF
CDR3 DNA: TGCGCCAGCAGACAAGGGACAGCGGTTTACTATGAGCAGTTCTTC

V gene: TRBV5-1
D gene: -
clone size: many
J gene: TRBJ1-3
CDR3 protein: CASSLGFSGNTIYF
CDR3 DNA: TGCGCCAGCAGCCTAGGGTTCTCTGGAAACACCATATATTTT

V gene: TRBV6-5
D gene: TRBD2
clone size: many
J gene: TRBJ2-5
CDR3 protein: CASSSSGGETQYF
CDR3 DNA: TGTGCCAGCAGCTCGAGCGGGGGTGAGACCCAGTACTTC

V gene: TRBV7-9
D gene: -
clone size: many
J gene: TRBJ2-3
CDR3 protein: CASSLPGGTDTQYF
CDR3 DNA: TGTGCCAGCAGCTTACCAGGGGGCACAGATACGCAGTATTTT

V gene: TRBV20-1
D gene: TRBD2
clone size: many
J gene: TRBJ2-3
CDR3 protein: CSARGRRGGRTDTQYF
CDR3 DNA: TGCAGTGCTAGGGGTCGGCGGGGGGGCCGCACAGATACGCAGTATTTT

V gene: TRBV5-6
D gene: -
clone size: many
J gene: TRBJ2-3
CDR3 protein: CASSLRVDTDTQYF
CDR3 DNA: TGTGCCAGCAGCTTGAGAGTGGATACAGATACGCAGTATTTT

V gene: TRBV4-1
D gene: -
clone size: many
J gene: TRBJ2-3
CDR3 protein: CASSQGTFDTQYF
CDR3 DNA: TGCGCCAGCAGCCAAGGGACATTCGATACGCAGTATTTT

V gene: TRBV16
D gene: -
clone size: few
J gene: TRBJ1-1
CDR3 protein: CASSQGGANTEAFF
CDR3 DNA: TGTGCCAGCAGCCAAGGGGGGGCGAACACTGAAGCTTTCTTT

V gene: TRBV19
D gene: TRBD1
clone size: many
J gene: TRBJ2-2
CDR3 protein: CASSSPPGGQINTGELFF
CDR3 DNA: TGTGCCAGTAGTTCCCCACCAGGGGGACAGATTAACACCGGGGAGCTGTTTTTT

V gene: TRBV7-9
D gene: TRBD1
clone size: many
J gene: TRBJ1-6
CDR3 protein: CASIRTGRNSPLHF
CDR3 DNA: TGTGCCAGCATCCGGACAGGGAGGAATTCACCCCTCCACTTT

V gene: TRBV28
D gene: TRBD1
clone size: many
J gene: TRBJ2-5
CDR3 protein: CASSSPTGTGVETQYF
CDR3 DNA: TGTGCCAGCAGTTCCCCGACCGGGACAGGGGTAGAGACCCAGTACTTC

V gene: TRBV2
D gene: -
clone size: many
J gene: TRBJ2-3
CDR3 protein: CASSVQEDTQYF
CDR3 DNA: TGTGCCAGCAGTGTTCAAGAAGATACGCAGTATTTT

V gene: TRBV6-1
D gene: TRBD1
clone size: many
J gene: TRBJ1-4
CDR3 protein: CASSPDRETGKLFF
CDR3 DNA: TGTGCCAGCAGTCCCGACAGGGAAACCGGAAAACTGTTTTTT

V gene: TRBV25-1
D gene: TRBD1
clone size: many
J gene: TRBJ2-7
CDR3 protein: CASTGTGGSEQYF
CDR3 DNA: TGTGCCAGCACCGGGACAGGGGGTTCCGAGCAGTACTTC

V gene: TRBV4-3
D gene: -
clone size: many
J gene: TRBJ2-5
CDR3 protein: CASSQGVGREQETQYF
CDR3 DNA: TGCGCCAGCAGCCAAGGGGTAGGCAGGGAGCAAGAGACCCAGTACTTC